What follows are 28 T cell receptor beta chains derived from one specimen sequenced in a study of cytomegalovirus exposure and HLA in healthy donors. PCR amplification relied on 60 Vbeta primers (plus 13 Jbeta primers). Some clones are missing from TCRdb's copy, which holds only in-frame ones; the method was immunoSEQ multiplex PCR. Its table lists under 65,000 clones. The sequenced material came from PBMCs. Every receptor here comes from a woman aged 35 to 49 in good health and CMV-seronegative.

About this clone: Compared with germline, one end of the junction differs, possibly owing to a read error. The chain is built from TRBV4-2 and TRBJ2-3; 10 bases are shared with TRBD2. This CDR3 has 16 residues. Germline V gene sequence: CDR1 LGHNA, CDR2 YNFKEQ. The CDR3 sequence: CASSQVAGGSTDKQYF. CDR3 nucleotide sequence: TGTGCCAGCAGCCAAGTAGCGGGGGGATCCACAGATAAGCAGTATTTT.

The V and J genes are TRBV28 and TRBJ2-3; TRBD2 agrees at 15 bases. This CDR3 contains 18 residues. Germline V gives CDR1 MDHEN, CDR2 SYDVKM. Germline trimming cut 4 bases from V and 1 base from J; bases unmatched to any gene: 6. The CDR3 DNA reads TGTGCCAGCAGTTCTGGACTAGCGGGGGGGCCGGGCACAGATACGCAGTATTTT. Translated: CASSSGLAGGPGTDTQYF.

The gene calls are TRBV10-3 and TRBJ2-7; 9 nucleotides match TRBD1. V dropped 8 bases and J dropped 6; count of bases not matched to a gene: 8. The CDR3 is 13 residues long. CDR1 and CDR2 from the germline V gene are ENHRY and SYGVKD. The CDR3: CAIGTGQGGEQYF. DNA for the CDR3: TGTGCCATCGGGACGGGACAGGGTGGCGAGCAGTACTTC.

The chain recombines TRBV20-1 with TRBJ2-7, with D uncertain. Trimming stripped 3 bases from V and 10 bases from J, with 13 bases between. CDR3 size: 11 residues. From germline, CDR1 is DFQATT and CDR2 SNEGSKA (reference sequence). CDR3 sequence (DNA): TGCAGTGCTAGCCCCTCCGGTGATCAGTACTTC. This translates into CSASPSGDQYF.

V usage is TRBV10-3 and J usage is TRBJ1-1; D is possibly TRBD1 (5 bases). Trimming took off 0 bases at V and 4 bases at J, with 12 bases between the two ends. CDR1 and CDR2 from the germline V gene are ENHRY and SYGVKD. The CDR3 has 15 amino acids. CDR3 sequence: CAISESTQGGTEAFF. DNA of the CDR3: TGTGCCATCAGTGAGTCGACTCAGGGTGGCACTGAAGCTTTCTTT.

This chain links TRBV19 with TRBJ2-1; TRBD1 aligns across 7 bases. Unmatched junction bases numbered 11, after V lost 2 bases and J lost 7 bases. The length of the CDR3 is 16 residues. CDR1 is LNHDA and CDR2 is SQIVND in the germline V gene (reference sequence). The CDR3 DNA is TGTGCCAGTAGTATAAGAGTAGTAAGGGGGCAAAATGAGCAGTTCTTC. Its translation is CASSIRVVRGQNEQFF.

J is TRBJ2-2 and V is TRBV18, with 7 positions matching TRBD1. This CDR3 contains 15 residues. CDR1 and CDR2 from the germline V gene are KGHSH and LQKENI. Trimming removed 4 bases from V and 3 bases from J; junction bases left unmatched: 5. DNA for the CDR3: TGTGCCAGCTCACGTCGGACAGGAGACACCGGGGAGCTGTTTTTT. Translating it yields CASSRRTGDTGELFF.

The CDR3 nucleotides are TGTGCCAGTAGCCTGATCAGGGGGCTTGAGCAGTTCTTC. Amino acids: CASSLIRGLEQFF. The chain recombines TRBV19 with TRBJ2-1; TRBD1 agrees at 8 bases. Germline V gene data show CDR1 as LNHDA and CDR2 as SQIVND (reference sequence). The CDR3 has 13 amino acids. V was clipped by 6 bases and J by 9 bases; unmatched bases: 7.

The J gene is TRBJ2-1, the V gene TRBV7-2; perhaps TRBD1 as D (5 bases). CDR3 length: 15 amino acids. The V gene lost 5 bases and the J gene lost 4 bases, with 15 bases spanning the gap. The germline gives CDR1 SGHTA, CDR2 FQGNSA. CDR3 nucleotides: TGTGCCAGCAGCGATGGGGCGTCATGGTACAATGAGCAGTTCTTC. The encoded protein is CASSDGASWYNEQFF.

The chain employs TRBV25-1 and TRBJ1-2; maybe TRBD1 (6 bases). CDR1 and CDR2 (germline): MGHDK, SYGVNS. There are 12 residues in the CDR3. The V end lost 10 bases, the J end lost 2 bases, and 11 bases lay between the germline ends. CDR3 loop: CATWDINYGYTF. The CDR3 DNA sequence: TGTGCCACCTGGGACATCAACTATGGCTACACCTTC.

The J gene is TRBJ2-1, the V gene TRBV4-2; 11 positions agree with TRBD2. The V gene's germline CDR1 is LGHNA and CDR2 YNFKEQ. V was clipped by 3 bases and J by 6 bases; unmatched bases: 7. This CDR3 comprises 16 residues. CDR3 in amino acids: CASSQGTSGRSNEQFF. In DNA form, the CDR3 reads TGTGCCAGCAGCCAGGGAACTAGCGGGAGAAGCAATGAGCAGTTCTTC.

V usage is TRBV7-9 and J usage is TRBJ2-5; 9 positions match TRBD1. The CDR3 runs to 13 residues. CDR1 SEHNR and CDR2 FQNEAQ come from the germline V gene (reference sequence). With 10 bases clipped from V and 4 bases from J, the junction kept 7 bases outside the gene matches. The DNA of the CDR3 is TGTGCCACCACCGACAGGGGGGCAGAGACCCAGTACTTC. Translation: CATTDRGAETQYF.

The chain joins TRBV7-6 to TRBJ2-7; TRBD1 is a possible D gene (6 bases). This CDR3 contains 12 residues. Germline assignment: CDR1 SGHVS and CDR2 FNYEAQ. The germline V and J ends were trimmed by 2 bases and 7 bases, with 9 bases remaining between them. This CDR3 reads CASSLQGTEQYF. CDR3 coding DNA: TGTGCCAGCAGCTTACAGGGGACGGAGCAGTACTTC.

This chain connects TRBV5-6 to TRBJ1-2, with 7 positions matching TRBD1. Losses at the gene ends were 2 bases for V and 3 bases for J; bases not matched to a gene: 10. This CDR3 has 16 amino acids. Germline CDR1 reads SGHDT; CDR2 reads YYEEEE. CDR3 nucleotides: TGTGCCAGCAGCTTAGATTGGGACAGCAACGACTATGGCTACACCTTC. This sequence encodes CASSLDWDSNDYGYTF.

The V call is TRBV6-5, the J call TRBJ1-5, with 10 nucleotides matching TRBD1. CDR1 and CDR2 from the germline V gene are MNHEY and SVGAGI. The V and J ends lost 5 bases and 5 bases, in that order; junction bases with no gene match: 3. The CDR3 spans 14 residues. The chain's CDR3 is CASSPDRGDQPQHF. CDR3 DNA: TGTGCCAGCAGTCCGGACAGGGGGGATCAGCCCCAGCATTTT.

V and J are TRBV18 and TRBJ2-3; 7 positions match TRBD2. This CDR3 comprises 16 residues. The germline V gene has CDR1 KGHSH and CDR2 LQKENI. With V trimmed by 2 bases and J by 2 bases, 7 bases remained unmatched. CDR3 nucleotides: TGTGCCAGCTCACCAGCCCAGCGGGGAGTCACAGATACGCAGTATTTT. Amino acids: CASSPAQRGVTDTQYF.

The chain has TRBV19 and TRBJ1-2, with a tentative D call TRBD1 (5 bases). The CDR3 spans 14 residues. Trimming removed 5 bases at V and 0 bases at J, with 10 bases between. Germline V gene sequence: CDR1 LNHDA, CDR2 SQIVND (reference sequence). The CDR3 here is CASSPDRANYGYTF. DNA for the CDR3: TGTGCCAGTAGTCCCGACAGAGCTAACTATGGCTACACCTTC.

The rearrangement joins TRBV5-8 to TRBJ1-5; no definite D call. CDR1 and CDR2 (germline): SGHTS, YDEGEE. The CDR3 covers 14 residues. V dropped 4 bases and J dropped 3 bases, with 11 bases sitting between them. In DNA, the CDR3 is TGTGCCAGCAGCGCCCGGACTATCAATCAGCCCCAGCATTTT. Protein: CASSARTINQPQHF.

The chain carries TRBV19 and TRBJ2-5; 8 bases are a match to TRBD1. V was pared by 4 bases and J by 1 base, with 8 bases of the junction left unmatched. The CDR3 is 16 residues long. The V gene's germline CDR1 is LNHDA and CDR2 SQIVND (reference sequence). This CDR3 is CASSTRLGTGQETQYF. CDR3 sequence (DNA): TGTGCCAGTAGTACCCGACTCGGGACAGGCCAAGAGACCCAGTACTTC.

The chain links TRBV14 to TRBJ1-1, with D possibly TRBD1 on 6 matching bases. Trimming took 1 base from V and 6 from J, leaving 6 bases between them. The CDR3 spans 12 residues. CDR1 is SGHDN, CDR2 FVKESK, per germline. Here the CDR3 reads CASSQGTAEAFF. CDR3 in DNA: TGTGCCAGCAGCCAAGGGACAGCTGAAGCTTTCTTT.

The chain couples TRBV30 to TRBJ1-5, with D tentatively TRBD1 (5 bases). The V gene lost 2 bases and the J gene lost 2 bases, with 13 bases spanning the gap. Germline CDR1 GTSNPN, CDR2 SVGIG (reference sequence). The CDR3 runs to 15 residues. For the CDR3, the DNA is TGTGCCTGGAGTATGACAGTAAATGGCAATCAGCCCCAGCATTTT. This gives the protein CAWSMTVNGNQPQHF.

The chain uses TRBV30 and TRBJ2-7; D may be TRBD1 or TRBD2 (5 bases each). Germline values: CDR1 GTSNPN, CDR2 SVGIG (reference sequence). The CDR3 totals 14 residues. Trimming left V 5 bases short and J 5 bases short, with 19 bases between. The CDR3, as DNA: TGTGCCTGGGGTGGGGGAAGGAATAGCGACGAGCAGTACTTC. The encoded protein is CAWGGGRNSDEQYF.

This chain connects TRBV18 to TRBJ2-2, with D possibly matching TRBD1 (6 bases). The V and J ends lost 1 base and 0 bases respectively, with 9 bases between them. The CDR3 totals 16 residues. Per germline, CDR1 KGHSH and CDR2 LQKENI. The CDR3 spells CASSPLKGANTGELFF. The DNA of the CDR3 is TGTGCCAGCTCACCACTTAAGGGGGCGAACACCGGGGAGCTGTTTTTT.

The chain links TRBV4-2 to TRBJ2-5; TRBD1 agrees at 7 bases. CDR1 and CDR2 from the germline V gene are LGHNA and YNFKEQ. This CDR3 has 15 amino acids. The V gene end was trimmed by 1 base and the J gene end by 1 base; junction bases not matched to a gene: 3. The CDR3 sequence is CASSQVTGVQETQYF. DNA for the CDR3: TGTGCCAGCAGCCAAGTCACAGGGGTCCAAGAGACCCAGTACTTC.

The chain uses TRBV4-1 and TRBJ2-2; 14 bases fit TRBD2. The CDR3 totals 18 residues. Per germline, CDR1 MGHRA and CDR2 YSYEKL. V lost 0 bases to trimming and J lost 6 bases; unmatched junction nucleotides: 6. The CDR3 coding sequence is TGCGCCAGCAGCCAAGAAGAGGGACTAGCGGGAGTGTCCGGGGAGCTGTTTTTT. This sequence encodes CASSQEEGLAGVSGELFF.

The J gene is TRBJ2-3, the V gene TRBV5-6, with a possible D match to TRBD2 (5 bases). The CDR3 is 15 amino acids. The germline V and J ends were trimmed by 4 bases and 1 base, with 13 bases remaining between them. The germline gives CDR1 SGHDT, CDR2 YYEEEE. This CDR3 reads CASSRELGGTDTQYF. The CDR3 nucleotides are TGTGCCAGCAGCCGGGAACTAGGAGGCACAGATACGCAGTATTTT.

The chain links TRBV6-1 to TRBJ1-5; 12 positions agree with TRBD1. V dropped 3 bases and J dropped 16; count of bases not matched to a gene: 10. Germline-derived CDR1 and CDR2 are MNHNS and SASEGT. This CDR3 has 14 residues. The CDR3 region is CASSETGTGGADHF. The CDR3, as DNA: TGTGCCAGCAGTGAGACCGGGACAGGGGGCGCGGATCATTTT.

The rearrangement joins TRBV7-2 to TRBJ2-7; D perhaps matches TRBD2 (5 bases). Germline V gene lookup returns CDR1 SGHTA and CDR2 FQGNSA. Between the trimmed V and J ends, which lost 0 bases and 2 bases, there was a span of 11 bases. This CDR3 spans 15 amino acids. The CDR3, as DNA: TGTGCCAGCAGCTTAGCGGGAGCCGACGCCTACGAGCAGTACTTC. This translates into CASSLAGADAYEQYF.